This T cell receptor (beta chain) was sequenced for a study of T cell responses to AZD1222 COVID-19 vaccine. Germline loops: CDR1 MNHEY, CDR2 SVGAGI. This CDR3 is 16 amino acids long. The J segment lost 2 bases and the V segment lost 0 bases, leaving 5 bases of the junction unmatched. Using immunoSEQ multiplex PCR, the repertoire was profiled, and TCRdb retains in-frame clones only, with some absent. Among fewer than 110,000 clones listed, around nine tenths were seen once. This clone came up a few times. The TCR originated in an adult in good health. The sample in question was peripheral blood, obtained on day 0 of AZD1222 vaccination. The chain has TRBV6-5 and TRBJ2-7; TRBD2 matches at 9 bases. CDR3 DNA: TGTGCCAGCAGTTACTCAGGTAGCGGGGGCACCTACGAGCAGTACTTC. Translated: CASSYSGSGGTYEQYF.